These 13 T cell receptor beta chains originate from one sample sequenced in a study of shared clonotypes between healthy human individuals. The protocol was immunoSEQ multiplex PCR, while the TCRdb copy is restricted to in-frame clones and leaves out a portion. The sample lists fewer than 1.8 million clones; less than 99% were seen once. Specimen: naive CD4+ T cells sorted from blood. The subset denotes: CD45RA+ positively selected. The origin of the receptors is a man aged 25 to 45 in good health.

The CDR3 nucleotides are TGTGCCAGTAGTATAGGACCGGGACAGGGCCTCGGACAGCCCCAGCATTTT. Amino acids: CASSIGPGQGLGQPQHF. J is TRBJ1-5 and V is TRBV19, with 9 bases matching TRBD1. After removal of 1 base from V and 7 bases from J, the junction contained 11 bases not matched to a gene. Germline-derived CDR1 and CDR2 are LNHDA and SQIVND (reference sequence). This CDR3 is built from 17 residues.

The chain is built from TRBV10-1 and TRBJ1-2; unclear D gene. Per germline, CDR1 WNHNN and CDR2 SYGVQD (reference sequence). V was pared by 3 bases and J by 2 bases, with 7 bases between. The CDR3 length is 13 residues. The CDR3 DNA follows: TGCGCCAGCAGTGAAGGGCTAAACTATGGCTACACCTTC. It yields the protein CASSEGLNYGYTF.

V usage is TRBV29-1 and J usage is TRBJ2-7; 8 bases match TRBD1. Germline CDR1 and CDR2: SQVTM and ANQGSEA. The V gene end was trimmed by 6 bases and the J gene end by 4 bases; junction bases not matched to a gene: 5. There are 12 residues in the CDR3. The CDR3 DNA reads as TGCAGCGTCCGAGGACAGGGATACGAGCAGTACTTC. Translating gives CSVRGQGYEQYF.

CDR3 sequence (DNA): TGTGCCAGCAGCCAAGAGGTTAGACAGAGTTCTAATCAGCCCCAGCATTTT. Translation: CASSQEVRQSSNQPQHF. The chain combines TRBV4-2 with TRBJ1-5; TRBD1 is a possible D gene (5 bases). This CDR3 region has 17 residues. Germline V gene lookup returns CDR1 LGHNA and CDR2 YNFKEQ. V lost 0 bases and J lost 4, with 16 bases in between.

This sequence joins TRBV7-9 and TRBJ2-5; D possibly matches TRBD1 or TRBD2 (6 bases each). Trimming stripped 5 bases from V and 5 bases from J, with 15 bases between. The CDR3 contains 14 residues. CDR1 SEHNR and CDR2 FQNEAQ come from the germline V gene (reference sequence). Here the CDR3 DNA reads TGTGCCAGCAGCCGCCGGGGGCGCTTGGAGACCCAGTACTTC. This encodes CASSRRGRLETQYF.

The chain recombines TRBV11-2 with TRBJ2-2; 10 nucleotides match TRBD2. Trimming removed 5 bases from V and 5 bases from J; junction bases left unmatched: 5. There are 15 residues in the CDR3. Looked up from germline, CDR1 is SGHAT and CDR2 is FQNNGV. This chain's CDR3 is CASSPGLAETGELFF. The CDR3, as DNA: TGTGCCAGCAGCCCCGGACTAGCGGAAACCGGGGAGCTGTTTTTT.

This clone was observed once. J is TRBJ2-4 and V is TRBV7-2; the D call may be TRBD1 or TRBD2 (5 bases each). Germline V gives CDR1 SGHTA, CDR2 FQGNSA. CDR3 length: 16 amino acids. V was cut by 1 base and J by 0 bases, with 10 bases left in between. Here the CDR3 DNA reads TGTGCCAGCAGCTTAGAATCGGGGCTAGCCAAAAACATTCAGTACTTC. The encoded protein is CASSLESGLAKNIQYF.

The chain employs TRBV18 and TRBJ1-2, with D possibly TRBD1 on 6 matching bases. The germline V gene encodes CDR1 KGHSH and CDR2 LQKENI. CDR3 length: 20 residues. The V end was cut by 2 bases, the J end by 5 bases, with 30 bases between. The CDR3 sequence is CASSPSVAGAFAKSPYGYTF. The CDR3 DNA reads TGTGCCAGCTCACCATCGGTAGCAGGGGCGTTCGCGAAGTCCCCATATGGCTACACCTTC.

The rearrangement uses TRBV7-2 and TRBJ2-1; the match to TRBD2 covers 9 bases. The CDR3 spans 16 residues. J gave up 8 bases and V 0 bases, and 8 bases lay outside the gene matches. Germline CDR1 reads SGHTA; CDR2 reads FQGNSA. The CDR3 DNA sequence: TGTGCCAGCAGCTTAGCTGGTAGCGGGAGTGTCTATGAGCAGTTCTTC. This translates into CASSLAGSGSVYEQFF.

This clone was observed a single time. This chain connects TRBV18 to TRBJ1-3; no reliable D call. The V gene lost 3 bases and the J gene lost 4 bases, with 16 bases spanning the gap. The CDR3 runs 16 residues. Looked up from germline, CDR1 is KGHSH and CDR2 is LQKENI. In DNA form, the CDR3 reads TGTGCCAGCTCACCCGGTACGTGGGTCGACGGAAACACCATATATTTT. Its translation: CASSPGTWVDGNTIYF.

The chain joins TRBV18 to TRBJ1-4; perhaps TRBD1 as D (5 bases). From germline, CDR1 is KGHSH and CDR2 LQKENI. The CDR3 contains 16 residues. Trimming left V 1 base short and J 4 bases short, with 13 bases between. CDR3 loop: CASSPLRDEVNEKLFF. The CDR3 nucleotides are TGTGCCAGCTCACCACTACGGGACGAGGTTAATGAAAAACTGTTTTTT.

This chain uses TRBV6-6 with TRBJ1-2; no clear D. Trimming took 2 bases from V and 0 from J, leaving 13 bases between them. The CDR3 covers 16 residues. Germline V gene data show CDR1 as MNHNY and CDR2 as SVGAGI (reference sequence). The DNA of the CDR3 is TGTGCCAGCAGTTACCGAGAACCTTCAGCTAACTATGGCTACACCTTC. Amino acids: CASSYREPSANYGYTF.

This chain links TRBV4-3 with TRBJ1-5; D not resolved. The CDR3 sequence is 15 residues long. Germline CDR1 and CDR2: LGHNA and YSLEER. Trimming stripped 1 base from V and 3 bases from J, with 10 bases between. The CDR3 nucleotides are TGCGCCAGCAGCCAAGCGTTGACGGTCAATCAGCCCCAGCATTTT. Protein: CASSQALTVNQPQHF.